Presented here are 20 T cell receptor beta chains from one specimen sequenced in a study of molecular identifiers for immune sequencing clone quantification. One entry per CDR3 protein, called by TCRdb with MiXCR from the PCR reads. The data contain about 640,000 distinct CDR3 sequences, just under 20% of them singletons. Sequencing was performed on naive CD8+ T cells from blood, with Jurkat cell RNA spiked in. Indicated subset: FACS-sorted CD8+CD4-CCR7+CD45RA+ naive T cells. The source is a human donor in good health. Some libraries in this study had Jurkat cell RNA spiked in.

Notes on this clonotype: Possible read error: a much larger clone is one base away. The CDR3 end shows no conserved phenylalanine or tryptophan, and so a read error is likely. The chain joins TRBV27 to TRBJ2-7, with a possible D match to TRBD2 (6 bases). V was pared by 5 bases and J by 6 bases, with 20 bases between. The CDR3 length is 15 residues. Per the germline V gene, CDR1 is MNHEY and CDR2 is SMNVEV (reference sequence). CDR3 DNA: TGTGCCAGCAGTGCGCGACTAGTACGTCTCTCCGAGCAGTACCTC. Its translation: CASSARLVRLSEQYL.

This clonotype was recorded at least ten times. This chain uses TRBV9 with TRBJ2-1, with D unresolved. Germline lookup yields CDR1 SGDLS and CDR2 YYNGEE. Trimming cost V 3 bases and J 6 bases, with 10 bases left between them. CDR3 length: 13 residues. CDR3 sequence: CASSDDVSNEQFF. The CDR3 DNA reads TGTGCCAGCAGCGACGACGTGAGCAATGAGCAGTTCTTC.

This clonotype was seen at least ten times. CDR3 sequence reads: CSARPRYQETQYF. Written as DNA, the CDR3 is TGCAGTGCTAGACCTCGTTACCAAGAGACCCAGTACTTC. The rearrangement uses TRBV20-1 and TRBJ2-5, with D unresolved. CDR1 and CDR2 (germline): DFQATT, SNEGSKA (reference sequence). The CDR3 is 13 amino acids. V was trimmed by 2 bases and J by 0 bases, leaving 7 bases between them.

Worth noting for this clonotype: This could be a read error, since a much larger clone is one nucleotide away. The rearrangement links TRBV30 to TRBJ2-7, with D tentatively TRBD1 (5 bases). The CDR3 has 14 amino acids. With 2 bases removed from V and 1 base from J, the gap between germline ends came to 12 bases. Germline CDR1 is GTSNPN and CDR2 is SVGIG (reference sequence). The CDR3 reads CAWSPDTQSYEQYF. The CDR3 bases are TGTGCCTGGAGTCCGGACACGCAATCCTACGAGCAGTACTTC.

About this clonotype itself: A read error may be the cause here, since a much bigger clone is one base away. The V call is TRBV19, the J call TRBJ1-1; 12 bases align to TRBD1. This CDR3 comprises 17 residues. Germline V gene sequence: CDR1 LNHDA, CDR2 SQIVND (reference sequence). CDR3 DNA: TGTGCCAGTAGTATAGCAGGGACAGGGGGCGCCGACACTGAAGCTCTCTTT. It yields the protein CASSIAGTGGADTEALF.

This clonotype was picked up a small number of times. The chain is built from TRBV4-1 and TRBJ2-7; D might be TRBD1 (5 bases). V gave up 0 bases and J gave up 1 base, with 10 bases separating them. Germline CDR1 and CDR2: MGHRA and YSYEKL. This CDR3 has 15 residues. The CDR3 DNA reads as TGCGCCAGCAGCCAAGATCGCAGGGATTCCTACGAGCAGTACTTC. The encoded protein is CASSQDRRDSYEQYF.

This clonotype was counted between two and nine times. This may stem from a read error, because a much larger clone lies one nucleotide away. V is TRBV7-2 and J is TRBJ2-5, with TRBD1 as a possible D gene (6 bases). The CDR3 contains 16 residues. The germline CDR1 and CDR2 sequences are SGHTA and FQGNSA. CDR3 loop: CACSLAGAGVLETQYF. DNA of the CDR3: TGTGCCTGCAGCTTAGCAGGGGCCGGGGTTTTGGAGACCCAGTACTTC.

This clonotype has a count of ten or more. The rearrangement uses TRBV4-1 and TRBJ1-4; unclear D gene. The CDR3 has 17 amino acids. V lost 0 bases, J lost 0 bases, and 11 bases lay in between. Germline V gene lookup returns CDR1 MGHRA and CDR2 YSYEKL. CDR3: CASSQEGITPTNEKLFF. The CDR3 region has the DNA TGCGCCAGCAGCCAAGAGGGCATAACACCAACTAATGAAAAACTGTTTTTT.

A remark on this clonotype: This may be a read error, as it is one base from a much larger clone. This rearrangement joins TRBV12-3 or TRBV12-4 to TRBJ2-5; D is unclear. This CDR3 has 16 residues. The CDR3 region is CVSSLFNAEAGVTQYF. The DNA of the CDR3 is TGTGTCAGCAGTCTGTTTAACGCGGAAGCCGGAGTCACCCAGTACTTC.

The rearrangement links TRBV20-1 to TRBJ2-1; 10 positions match TRBD2. The CDR3 consists of 15 residues. CDR1 is DFQATT, CDR2 SNEGSKA, per germline (reference sequence). The junction had 7 bases not matched to a gene; V was cut back by 0 bases and J by 8 bases. DNA for the CDR3: TGCAGTGCTAGAGACCCCCTAGCGGGAGAACATGAGCAGTTCTTC. Translated: CSARDPLAGEHEQFF.

This clonotype was seen many times. V usage is TRBV7-8 and J usage is TRBJ2-7; no clear D gene. Trimming cost V 1 base and J 2 bases, with 9 bases left between them. This CDR3 has 14 residues. In germline, CDR1 is SGHVS, CDR2 FQNEAQ. The CDR3 protein is CASSLELVPYEQYF. In DNA, the CDR3 is TGTGCCAGCAGCTTAGAACTGGTCCCCTACGAGCAGTACTTC.

This clonotype was observed many times. This chain uses TRBV7-9 with TRBJ1-1, with D perhaps TRBD1 (5 bases). Germline-derived CDR1 and CDR2 are SEHNR and FQNEAQ (reference sequence). The V and J ends lost 1 base and 8 bases respectively, with 11 bases between them. This CDR3 is built from 13 residues. The CDR3 is CASSLVGEIEAFF. CDR3 nucleotides: TGTGCCAGCAGCTTAGTAGGGGAAATAGAAGCTTTCTTT.

This clonotype was counted ten times or more. J is TRBJ1-1 and V is TRBV7-2; D call uncertain. Between the trimmed V and J ends, which lost 7 bases and 0 bases, there was a span of 18 bases. Looked up from germline, CDR1 is SGHTA and CDR2 is FQGNSA. CDR3 length: 16 amino acids. The CDR3 sequence is CASTDNALGMNTEAFF. The DNA for the CDR3 is TGTGCCAGCACCGACAACGCGCTGGGAATGAACACTGAAGCTTTCTTT.

This clonotype was picked up a small number of times. J is TRBJ2-1 and V is TRBV29-1, with 10 nucleotides matching TRBD1. The CDR3 is 15 amino acids. The V and J ends lost 8 bases and 5 bases, in that order; junction bases with no gene match: 12. From germline, CDR1 is SQVTM and CDR2 ANQGSEA. The DNA for the CDR3 is TGCAGCTATTCCACCTGGGACAGGGGCCACAATGAGCAGTTCTTC. It yields the protein CSYSTWDRGHNEQFF.

This clonotype occurred many times. This chain links TRBV9 with TRBJ1-1; D is undetermined. The CDR3 has 14 amino acids. V gave up 0 bases and J gave up 2 bases, with 8 bases separating them. Germline assignment: CDR1 SGDLS and CDR2 YYNGEE. CDR3 nucleotide sequence: TGTGCCAGCAGCGTAGGACGGACTAACACTGAAGCTTTCTTT. Its protein product is CASSVGRTNTEAFF.

With regard to this clonotype: A much larger clone lies one base from this, so it may be a read error. The chain is built from TRBV9 and TRBJ1-3; possibly TRBD1 for D (5 bases). Looked up from germline, CDR1 is SGDLS and CDR2 is YYNGEE. This CDR3 spans 14 amino acids. The CDR3, as DNA: TGTGCCAGCGGCGTAGAAGGGGCTGGAAACACCATATATTTT. As protein: CASGVEGAGNTIYF. Supplemented by reference TRBV9 and TRBJ1-3, the full variable domain reads DSGVTQTPKHLITATGQRVTLRCSPRSGDLSVYWYQQSLDQGLQFLIQYYNGEERAKGNILERFSAQQFPDLHSELNLSSLELGDSALYFCASGVEGAGNTIYFGEGSWLTVV.

Concerning this clonotype itself: A much larger clone is a single base away; this may be a read error. The DNA of the CDR3 is TGTGCCAGCGGCGCCCCGACGCGGAGCACAGATACGCAGTATTTT. Translated, it gives CASGAPTRSTDTQYF. The chain links TRBV2 to TRBJ2-3; D is unresolved. Germline-derived CDR1 and CDR2 are SNHLY and FYNNEI. The V end lost 8 bases, the J end lost 0 bases, and 15 bases lay between the germline ends. This CDR3 has 15 amino acids.

This clonotype was detected ten times or more. The chain has TRBV9 and TRBJ1-5; no firm D call. V lost 3 bases and J 3 bases, leaving 7 bases between the germline ends. In germline, CDR1 is SGDLS, CDR2 YYNGEE. CDR3 length: 13 residues. The CDR3, as DNA: TGTGCCAGCAGCGGTAATTCCAATCAGCCCCAGCATTTT. This translates into CASSGNSNQPQHF.

The chain carries TRBV27 and TRBJ2-2; TRBD2 matches 7 bases. Trimming at V came to 0 bases and at J to 1 base, leaving 8 bases not matched to a gene. Germline CDR1 MNHEY, CDR2 SMNVEV (reference sequence). The CDR3 contains 18 residues. The CDR3 region has the DNA TGTGCCAGCAGTTTATCGGGGGGACTACTACAGAACACCGGGGAGCTGTTTTTT. Its protein product is CASSLSGGLLQNTGELFF.

This clonotype was recorded many times. V gene TRBV2 combines with J gene TRBJ2-7, with TRBD1 matching over 7 bases. The germline V gene encodes CDR1 SNHLY and CDR2 FYNNEI. The junction had 7 bases not matched to a gene; V was cut back by 7 bases and J by 7 bases. The length of the CDR3 is 12 residues. The CDR3 region is CASTQTGVEQYF. The CDR3 DNA is TGTGCCAGCACCCAAACAGGGGTGGAGCAGTACTTC.